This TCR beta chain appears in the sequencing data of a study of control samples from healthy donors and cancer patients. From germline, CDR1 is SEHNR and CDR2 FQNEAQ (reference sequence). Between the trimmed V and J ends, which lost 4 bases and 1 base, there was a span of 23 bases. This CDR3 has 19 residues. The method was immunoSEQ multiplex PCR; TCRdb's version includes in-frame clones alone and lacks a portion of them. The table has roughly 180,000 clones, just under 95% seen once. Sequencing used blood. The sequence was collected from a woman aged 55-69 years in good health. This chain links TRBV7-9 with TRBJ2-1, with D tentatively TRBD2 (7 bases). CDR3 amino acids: CASSSLAPRGGASYNEQFF. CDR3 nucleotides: TGTGCCAGCAGCTCCCTGGCGCCGAGGGGGGGGGCGTCCTACAATGAGCAGTTCTTC.